The next 18 T cell receptor beta chains were all read from a single sample in a study of shared clonotypes between healthy human individuals. Profiling relied on immunoSEQ multiplex PCR, and the TCRdb table lists in-frame clones only, not all of them. The sample lists about 1.4 million clones, about 96% occurring once. Input material: naive CD4+ T cells sorted from blood. As to subset: CD45RA+ positively selected. Receptors originate from a man aged 25-40 years in good health.

The chain has TRBV18 and TRBJ2-1, with D perhaps TRBD1 (6 bases). Between the trimmed V and J ends, which lost 3 bases and 0 bases, there was a span of 9 bases. The CDR3 loop spans 15 amino acids. Germline values: CDR1 KGHSH, CDR2 LQKENI. CDR3 region: CASSPDSSSYNEQFF. CDR3 bases: TGTGCCAGCTCACCGGACAGTAGCTCCTACAATGAGCAGTTCTTC.

This chain connects TRBV9 to TRBJ1-1, with D perhaps matching TRBD1 (5 bases). The CDR3 contains 16 residues. Looked up from germline, CDR1 is SGDLS and CDR2 is YYNGEE. The V end lost 0 bases, the J end lost 3 bases, and 15 bases lay between the germline ends. In DNA form, the CDR3 reads TGTGCCAGCAGCGTAGGCGTAACAGGCTCTCACACTGAAGCTTTCTTT. Translating it yields CASSVGVTGSHTEAFF.

The chain couples TRBV7-2 to TRBJ2-2, with TRBD1 matching over 9 bases. Germline CDR1 SGHTA, CDR2 FQGNSA. The junction had 3 bases not matched to a gene; V was cut back by 3 bases and J by 7 bases. The CDR3 sequence is 14 residues long. DNA for the CDR3: TGTGCCAGCAGCTTTACAGGGGGCGGCGGGGAGCTGTTTTTT. Encoded protein: CASSFTGGGGELFF. Full variable domain (missing parts from reference TRBV7-2 and TRBJ2-2): GAGVSQSPSNKVTEKGKDVELRCDPISGHTALYWYRQSLGQGLEFLIYFQGNSAPDKSGLPSDRFSAERTGGSVSTLTIQRTQQEDSAVYLCASSFTGGGGELFFGEGSRLTVL.

This chain links TRBV19 with TRBJ2-4; D is unclear. V lost 3 bases and J lost 7, with 16 bases in between. Per germline, CDR1 LNHDA and CDR2 SQIVND (reference sequence). The CDR3 is 15 amino acids. CDR3 nucleotides: TGTGCCAGTAGTATTGGATCTAACGCAATTAACATTCAGTACTTC. Amino acids: CASSIGSNAINIQYF.

This clone was recorded only once. This rearrangement joins TRBV7-9 to TRBJ2-1; 8 positions agree with TRBD1. The CDR3 covers 16 residues. The germline V gene encodes CDR1 SEHNR and CDR2 FQNEAQ (reference sequence). Trimming took 5 bases from V and 6 from J; bases not matched to a gene: 12. CDR3 bases: TGTGCCAGCAGCCAACGGACAGGGCAACCAAGCAATGAGCAGTTCTTC. It codes for CASSQRTGQPSNEQFF.

This chain links TRBV6-1 with TRBJ2-5; D remains ambiguous. The CDR3 has 12 amino acids. The germline V gene has CDR1 MNHNS and CDR2 SASEGT. V gave up 5 bases and J gave up 7 bases, with 11 bases separating them. DNA of the CDR3: TGTGCCAGCAGTTCTGGCTGGGTGACCCAGTACTTC. This gives the protein CASSSGWVTQYF.

A single count supports this clone. The genes are TRBV6-5 and TRBJ2-3; D is unresolved. CDR1 is MNHEY and CDR2 is SVGAGI in the germline V gene. The CDR3 is made up of 14 amino acids. V lost 6 bases and J 3 bases, leaving 13 bases between the germline ends. CDR3 loop: CASSLRRVTDTQYF. CDR3 coding DNA: TGTGCCAGCAGCTTACGACGGGTTACAGATACGCAGTATTTT.

The V gene is TRBV7-9, the J gene TRBJ2-1; a possible D gene is TRBD1 (6 bases). This CDR3 contains 15 residues. Germline-derived CDR1 and CDR2 are SEHNR and FQNEAQ (reference sequence). The ends were cut back, 4 bases at V and 0 bases at J, with 10 bases in the middle. CDR3 in DNA: TGTGCCAGCAGCTGGACAGAGAGCTCCTACAATGAGCAGTTCTTC. It specifies CASSWTESSYNEQFF.

V is TRBV20-1 and J is TRBJ1-4; D not resolved. Looked up from germline, CDR1 is DFQATT and CDR2 is SNEGSKA (reference sequence). The CDR3 extends over 11 amino acids. Between the trimmed V and J ends, which lost 3 bases and 12 bases, there was a span of 11 bases. CDR3 region: CSARTMFELFF. The CDR3 nucleotides are TGCAGTGCTAGGACAATGTTTGAACTGTTTTTT.

The chain couples TRBV7-9 to TRBJ2-2; tentatively, D is TRBD2 (5 bases). V was shortened by 2 bases and J by 2 bases, with 9 bases between the two germline ends. Germline-derived CDR1 and CDR2 are SEHNR and FQNEAQ (reference sequence). This CDR3 spans 15 amino acids. CDR3 in DNA: TGTGCCAGCAGCTTACTCAGCGGTAACACCGGGGAGCTGTTTTTT. It is translated as CASSLLSGNTGELFF.

J is TRBJ1-2 and V is TRBV2, with TRBD1 matching over 7 bases. The V gene's germline CDR1 is SNHLY and CDR2 FYNNEI. CDR3 length: 14 residues. The trim removed 6 bases at V and 5 bases at J, leaving 9 bases unmatched. The DNA for the CDR3 is TGTGCCAGCAGATTAAGGGACAGCCCATATGGCTACACCTTC. This sequence encodes CASRLRDSPYGYTF.

Details on this clone: This same CDR3 is encoded by further DNA sequences in the sample. Here the CDR3 DNA reads TGTGCCAGCTCACCAAAGGGCCGAGAGACCCAGTACTTC. Translating it yields CASSPKGRETQYF. The J gene is TRBJ2-5, the V gene TRBV18; no firm D call. From germline, CDR1 is KGHSH and CDR2 LQKENI. CDR3 length: 13 residues. V lost 2 bases and J lost 4, with 8 bases in between.

The chain links TRBV4-2 to TRBJ2-1; the D gene could be TRBD1 or TRBD2 (5 bases each). Germline lookup yields CDR1 LGHNA and CDR2 YNFKEQ. CDR3 size: 18 residues. V was cut by 0 bases and J by 2 bases, with 17 bases left in between. The CDR3 region is CASSQDPGAAFPYNEQFF. DNA for the CDR3: TGTGCCAGCAGCCAAGATCCCGGGGCGGCGTTCCCCTACAATGAGCAGTTCTTC.

The chain employs TRBV4-1 and TRBJ2-7; D possibly uses TRBD1 or TRBD2 (6 bases each). Germline assignment: CDR1 MGHRA and CDR2 YSYEKL. The CDR3 is 17 amino acids. The germline V and J ends were trimmed by 2 bases and 1 base, with 18 bases remaining between them. As DNA, the CDR3 is TGCGCCAGCAGCCAAAGGGTGGGGGGCCTTACTTCCTACGAGCAGTACTTC. Its protein product is CASSQRVGGLTSYEQYF.

A word on this clone: Different DNA sequences within this sample yield the same CDR3. The genes are TRBV30 and TRBJ1-1, with 8 positions matching TRBD1. In germline, CDR1 is GTSNPN, CDR2 SVGIG (reference sequence). CDR3 size: 13 residues. Trimming at V came to 0 bases and at J to 5 bases, leaving 2 bases not matched to a gene. CDR3 nucleotides: TGTGCCTGGAGTGTAGACAGGGGTACTGAAGCTTTCTTT. It translates to CAWSVDRGTEAFF.

The DNA of the CDR3 is TGTGCCAGTAGTATAGTGCCAGACGCTACAAATCAGCCCCAGCATTTT. Translating it yields CASSIVPDATNQPQHF. J is TRBJ1-5 and V is TRBV19; D is uncertain. Trimming removed 1 base at V and 4 bases at J, with 14 bases between. Germline assignment: CDR1 LNHDA and CDR2 SQIVND (reference sequence). The CDR3 sequence is 16 residues long.

The genes are TRBV10-3 and TRBJ2-6, with a possible D match to TRBD2 (6 bases). The CDR3 is 17 residues long. Germline CDR1 reads ENHRY; CDR2 reads SYGVKD. The ends were cut back, 0 bases at V and 6 bases at J, with 15 bases in the middle. The CDR3 reads CAISESILGEVANVLTF. As DNA, the CDR3 is TGTGCCATCAGTGAGTCGATTTTAGGGGAGGTGGCCAACGTCCTGACTTTC.

The chain combines TRBV7-2 with TRBJ1-4, with D unclear. V lost 3 bases and J lost 8, with 13 bases in between. Germline CDR1 reads SGHTA; CDR2 reads FQGNSA. This CDR3 region has 14 residues. CDR3 in amino acids: CASSLDLRAEKLFF. CDR3 nucleotide sequence: TGTGCCAGCAGCTTGGACCTCCGGGCGGAAAAACTGTTTTTT.